This entry describes one TCR beta chain. Germline trimming cut 5 bases from V and 1 base from J; bases unmatched to any gene: 1. This CDR3 comprises 14 residues. CDR1 and CDR2 from the germline V gene are SEHNR and FQNEAQ (reference sequence). This sample is drawn from a study of cytomegalovirus exposure and HLA in healthy donors. Primers: 60 Vbeta forward and 13 Jbeta reverse. Some clones are missing from TCRdb's copy, which holds only in-frame ones; the method was immunoSEQ multiplex PCR. The repertoire table contains around 140,000 clones. Material: PBMCs. V gene TRBV7-9 combines with J gene TRBJ2-3; TRBD2 matches at 9 bases. The sequence derives from a woman aged 18 to 35 in good health and CMV-seronegative. The chain's CDR3 is CASSRTSGTDTQYF. As DNA, the CDR3 is TGTGCCAGCAGCCGGACTAGCGGCACAGATACGCAGTATTTT. Drawing the rest from reference TRBV7-9 and TRBJ2-3, the complete variable domain is DTGVSQNPRHKITKRGQNVTFRCDPISEHNRLYWYRQTLGQGPEFLTYFQNEAQLEKSRLLSDRFSAERPKGSFSTLEIQRTEQGDSAMYLCASSRTSGTDTQYFGPGTRLTVL.